The next 4 T cell receptor beta chains were all read from a single sample in a study of blood T cell repertoires in COVID-19. TCRdb keeps only in-frame clones here, not all; method: immunoSEQ multiplex PCR. The data hold under 300,000 clones, with about 83% observed a single time. The sample was peripheral blood. The source of these receptors is a human donor in a cohort sampled during active COVID-19.

Only a few counts were recorded for this clone. The rearrangement links TRBV11-3 to TRBJ2-5, with TRBD1 matching 12 bases. The CDR3 length is 17 residues. V dropped 3 bases and J dropped 4; count of bases not matched to a gene: 9. Germline assignment: CDR1 SGHNT and CDR2 YENEEA. The CDR3, as DNA: TGTGCCAGCAGCTTGGGTCTGTGGGACAGGGGGCGAGAGACCCAGTACTTC. Translated, it gives CASSLGLWDRGRETQYF. The complete variable domain, with remaining parts taken from reference TRBV11-3 and TRBJ2-5, reads EAGVVQSPRYKIIEKKQPVAFWCNPISGHNTLYWYLQNLGQGPELLIRYENEEAVDDSQLPKDRFSAERLKGVDSTLKIQPAELGDSAVYLCASSLGLWDRGRETQYFGPGTRLLVL.

V and J are TRBV5-1 and TRBJ2-7; 7 bases align to TRBD1. Germline assignment: CDR1 SGHRS and CDR2 YFSETQ. The CDR3 is 15 residues long. Trimming at V came to 0 bases and at J to 3 bases, leaving 6 bases not matched to a gene. Here the CDR3 reads CASSLAQGRFYEQYF. CDR3 sequence (DNA): TGCGCCAGCAGCTTGGCACAGGGGAGATTCTACGAGCAGTACTTC.

The chain has TRBV5-1 and TRBJ2-7; 8 positions match TRBD1. The CDR3 totals 14 residues. Germline V lookup: CDR1 SGHRS, CDR2 YFSETQ. The trim removed 4 bases at V and 4 bases at J, leaving 7 bases unmatched. CDR3 coding DNA: TGCGCCAGCAGCCCCGGACAGGGTCAGTACGAGCAGTACTTC. Protein product: CASSPGQGQYEQYF.

The chain couples TRBV6-1 to TRBJ1-2; no clear D gene. The V gene's germline CDR1 is MNHNS and CDR2 SASEGT. V was cut by 3 bases and J by 4 bases, with 6 bases left in between. The CDR3 consists of 12 residues. As DNA, the CDR3 is TGTGCCAGCAGTGACGGTGGCTATGGCTACACCTTC. Its translation is CASSDGGYGYTF.